The entry that follows covers one T cell receptor (beta chain) sequence. The antigen it recognizes is unknown. Base qualities are not at hand, and no much larger clone is one base apart. The data derive from a study of blood T cell repertoires in COVID-19 (dated by TCRdb to 2020 to 2022). As for the study more broadly: Samples covering the acute and convalescent phases of COVID-19 were provided by collaborators in the United States, Italy and Spain. The prospective study material was composed of cDNA or gDNA derived from T cells, B-cell-depleted T cells, or PBMCs. Subjects who had been exposed to COVID-19, were actively infected with it, or had recovered from it provided the deeply sampled blood TCRbeta repertoires that made up the dataset. A freely available public database, intended as a resource for researchers studying the immune response to SARS-CoV-2, is where the repertoires were released. Samples came from the ongoing ImmuneRACE study (first 160 participants) plus 1,254 subjects from 6 global collaborators. A de-identified subject ID, COVID-19 status, age in years and sex were almost always included in the sample metadata. HLA class I and class II types, where available, came from metadata supplied by the sample provider rather than from assay-based typing. The research as a whole found: Clinical and demographic metadata were provided uncurated, with the amount varying by source and participant.

TCRbeta CDR3 regions were amplified from genomic DNA using the immunoSEQ Assay, a bias-controlled multiplex PCR. The original pipeline was this. The number of nucleated cells in each sample was estimated from the amplification of reference gene primers within the assay. Sequence reads were collapsed and filtered to measure the absolute abundance of every unique TCRbeta CDR3 rearrangement. Productive Simpson clonality was computed per sample as the square root of Simpson's diversity index over productive rearrangements. TCRdb retrieved this table from immuneACCESS and kept in-frame rearrangements only. Not all clones are present; in checked studies, unresolved V genes account for under half, and no reason is known for the remainder. From that table come the V and J calls and clone size; the DNA was used to work out D and trimming. Present in this sample are about 280,000 clones, 87% of which were seen just once. The ten most abundant clones make up under 7% of the sample.

Enrolling through a virtual design, the prospective study's participants ranged in age from about 18 to 100 years and lived across some 23 United States geographic areas. In the prospective study, participants were assigned to cohorts based on the clinical history participants reported in a screening survey and a study questionnaire. ImmuneRACE Cohort 3 recovered participants were defined by two consecutive negative NP/OP PCR tests, healthcare professional clearance, or symptom resolution. Mobile phlebotomists in the prospective study collected whole blood, serum and a nasopharyngeal or oropharyngeal swab from every participant. Participants in the prospective study had the option to provide additional blood draws and questionnaires over an approximately 2-month period. Prospective study blood samples were shipped either frozen or at room temperature before DNA extraction. CDR3 length: 14 amino acids, cysteine to phenylalanine. The read is trimmed to its CDR3 DNA, 42 bases read in frame from base 1. For CDR1 and CDR2, the germline V gene lists SGDLS and YYNGEE. The V and J ends are trimmed by 4 bases and 10 bases, leaving 15 bases between them.

Recombination linked TRBV9 to TRBJ1-6; perhaps TRBD1 is the D gene, with 6 bases matching. The source is a woman aged 40-49 years who had recovered from COVID-19. What was sequenced was PBMCs or T cells enriched from blood (not recorded which). The CDR3 corresponds to CASSRDRQNSPLHF. The DNA sequence is TGTGCCAGCAGCCGCGACAGGCAAAACTCACCCCTCCACTTT.